The clone carrying this TCR beta chain was counted only a few times. This sample is part of a study of T-cell reconstitution after alpha-beta-depleted transplantation in children. Unique molecular identifiers were built into the TCRbeta library. MiXCR was run by TCRdb on the PCR reads, yielding one entry per CDR3 protein. This table holds about 610,000 distinct CDR3 sequences, roughly a tenth found once. The TCR comes from a human donor who donated a stem cell graft to a child with acute myeloid leukemia. This sample comprised PBMCs from the stem cell graft donor, obtained from the stem cell graft.

The CDR3 region has the DNA TGTGCCAGCACCGGCGGGCTAAGTGGGTCGTATGAGCAGTTCTTC. It is translated as CASTGGLSGSYEQFF. The chain employs TRBV6-2 or TRBV6-3 and TRBJ2-1; tentatively, D is TRBD2 (5 bases). Trimming shortened V by 7 bases and J by 8 bases, and 21 bases separated the two germline ends. Per the germline V gene, CDR1 is MNHEY and CDR2 is SVGEGT. The CDR3 is made up of 15 amino acids.